Given below is one T cell receptor (beta chain) in context. These data belong to a study of PD-L1 blockade in urothelial cancer. On the study more broadly: Atezolizumab (1,200 mg intravenously every 3 weeks) began around 2014 for patients. Counts from blood samples showed a median of around 150,000 T cells.

This sample's time point: pretreatment peripheral blood. Germline CDR1 MNHEY, CDR2 SVGAGI. V gave up 2 bases and J gave up 0 bases, with 7 bases separating them. The CDR3 length is 14 residues. The repertoire was sequenced with immunoSEQ multiplex PCR; TCRdb's copy has only in-frame clones and lacks some. Of about 51,000 clones detected, just over 85% appear once; the ten largest clones hold roughly 22%. Sample: PBMCs, taken around atezolizumab (anti-PD-L1) treatment. The TCR was taken from a man in his 60s with urothelial cancer. V is TRBV6-5 and J is TRBJ1-2, with D possibly being TRBD1 (5 bases). CDR3 DNA sequence: TGTGCCAGCAGTTACCAAGGGGCTAACTATGGCTACACCTTC. Protein sequence: CASSYQGANYGYTF.